This T cell receptor (beta chain) was retrieved from a study of CD8+CD57+ T cells in acquired aplastic anemia. Overall study context: Recorded DNA amounts for sorted CD4+ and CD8+ cells had an average of about 3.5 ug. Study results and limitations: Patient and control CD8+ Simpson's diversity was not significantly different. Researchers report that about 29 CD8+ CDR3 sequences appeared in both patients and controls.

J was trimmed by 4 bases and V by 5 bases; bases with no gene match: 5. Germline V lookup: CDR1 SGHDN, CDR2 FVKESK. The CDR3 length is 14 residues. The table lists this clonotype with many counts. Its antigen is not identified. Genomic DNA provided the template from which TCR beta VDJ and CDR3 profiles were obtained. MiXCR, run by TCRdb on the reads, gives a single entry per CDR3 protein. The data show 260,000 or so distinct CDR3 sequences, about 44% seen once. Flow cytometry had shown expanded CD8+CD57+ cells in the patients chosen for sequencing. Severe acquired aplastic anemia was diagnosed in all patients.

This chain joins TRBV14 and TRBJ2-7; 10 bases line up with TRBD2. Sequenced: sorted CD4+, CD8+, or CD8+CD57+ T cells (not recorded which) from PBMCs. The sequence was collected from a human donor with aplastic anemia. In nucleotides, the CDR3 is TGTGCCAGCAGCTTACAGACTAGCGGGTACGAGCAGTACTTC. Protein sequence: CASSLQTSGYEQYF.